This TCR beta chain is from a study of blood T cell repertoires in COVID-19. The CDR3 runs 15 residues. Germline V gene lookup returns CDR1 SQVTM and CDR2 ANQGSEA. V gave up 4 bases and J gave up 5 bases; unmatched junction bases: 12. Source study methods: The assay estimated nucleated cells by amplifying reference gene primers. Profiling relied on immunoSEQ multiplex PCR, and the TCRdb table lists in-frame clones only, not all of them. D and trimming come from the DNA, and the V and J calls and clone size come from that table. Seen here are some 130,000 clones, around 80% observed once, and the top ten hold less than 14%.

The TCR comes from a human donor in a cohort sampled during active COVID-19. Sequenced material: peripheral blood. The chain links TRBV29-1 to TRBJ1-1; 8 bases are a match to TRBD1. For the CDR3, the DNA is TGCAGCGTTGGGCGGCGGGCAGGGGGCGAAACTGAAGCTTTCTTT. Residues: CSVGRRAGGETEAFF.